Shown below are 10 T cell receptor beta chains from a single sample sequenced in a study of OX40 agonist ivuxolimab in advanced cancers. The protocol used for the library was the immunoSEQ multiplex PCR assay. TCRdb carries this immuneACCESS record with in-frame sequences only. Its versions omit some clonotypes, under half of them owing to an unresolved V gene in the studies checked, with the rest unexplained. The sample table shows about 78,000 clones, and roughly 84% are seen once. The ten largest account for roughly 0.25% of the sample. The sequencing used CD4+ or CD8+ T cells sorted from blood, collected in a trial of the OX40 agonist ivuxolimab. These receptors came from an adult with an advanced solid tumor such as melanoma, head and neck, liver or kidney cancer.

The chain uses TRBV28 and TRBJ1-1; tentatively, D is TRBD1 (5 bases). The CDR3 contains 15 residues. Looked up from germline, CDR1 is MDHEN and CDR2 is SYDVKM. Trimming took off 5 bases at V and 4 bases at J, with 17 bases between the two ends. CDR3 DNA: TGTGCCAGCAGTCTTCCTCGAGGGCAGGGCACTGAAGCTTTCTTT. It encodes CASSLPRGQGTEAFF.

The V gene is TRBV4-1, the J gene TRBJ2-7; tentatively, D is TRBD2 (5 bases). The CDR3 totals 14 residues. Germline CDR1 is MGHRA and CDR2 is YSYEKL. Trimming removed 3 bases from V and 2 bases from J, with 11 bases in between. The CDR3 loop reads CASSHVGVTYEQYF. CDR3 DNA: TGCGCCAGCAGCCACGTCGGGGTTACCTACGAGCAGTACTTC.

CDR3 bases: TGTGCCAGTAGTATTGGCCGGCGGAGCCAGAACACTGAAGCTTTCTTT. Encoded protein: CASSIGRRSQNTEAFF. The V call is TRBV19, the J call TRBJ1-1; D is unclear. Looked up from germline, CDR1 is LNHDA and CDR2 is SQIVND (reference sequence). CDR3 length: 16 amino acids. Trimming left V 3 bases short and J 1 base short, with 15 bases between.

The chain has TRBV5-4 and TRBJ1-1, with a weak D call TRBD1 (6 bases). CDR1 and CDR2 from the germline V gene are SGHNT and YYREEE (reference sequence). The V end lost 4 bases, the J end lost 4 bases, and 17 bases lay between the germline ends. The CDR3 totals 15 residues. DNA of the CDR3: TGTGCCAGCAGCGCAATGGACAGTGGCATCACTGAAGCTTTCTTT. It translates to CASSAMDSGITEAFF.

This chain's CDR3 is CASSAPRAEQFF. The CDR3 DNA reads TGTGCCAGCAGTGCCCCTAGGGCTGAGCAGTTCTTC. J is TRBJ2-1 and V is TRBV2, with D uncertain. This CDR3 region has 12 residues. V was pared by 4 bases and J by 9 bases, with 10 bases between. CDR1 SNHLY and CDR2 FYNNEI come from the germline V gene.

This clone was recorded only once. The rearrangement links TRBV6-5 to TRBJ1-2; 7 bases agree with TRBD1. The CDR3 totals 14 residues. Germline trimming cut 6 bases from V and 0 bases from J; bases unmatched to any gene: 4. Germline CDR1 is MNHEY and CDR2 is SVGAGI. The chain's CDR3 is CASRETGTNYGYTF. Written as DNA, the CDR3 is TGTGCCAGCAGAGAGACAGGGACTAACTATGGCTACACCTTC.

The rearrangement links TRBV19 to TRBJ2-3, with 11 nucleotides matching TRBD2. Germline loops: CDR1 LNHDA, CDR2 SQIVND (reference sequence). This CDR3 spans 15 amino acids. V dropped 5 bases and J dropped 4; count of bases not matched to a gene: 5. Here the CDR3 reads CASSPLAGGPDTQYF. DNA of the CDR3: TGTGCCAGTAGTCCCCTAGCGGGAGGCCCAGATACGCAGTATTTT.

This clone has just a few counts. The chain couples TRBV29-1 to TRBJ1-5; no clear D gene. CDR1 is SQVTM and CDR2 is ANQGSEA in the germline V gene. The V end was cut by 7 bases, the J end by 0 bases, with 7 bases between. The CDR3 is 12 residues long. The DNA for the CDR3 is TGCAGCGCCGGATATAGCAATCAGCCCCAGCATTTT. This translates into CSAGYSNQPQHF.

The chain is built from TRBV7-3 and TRBJ2-3; 10 bases map to TRBD2. Germline assignment: CDR1 SGHTA and CDR2 FQGTGA. The CDR3 length is 14 residues. J gave up 10 bases and V 0 bases, and 4 bases lay outside the gene matches. The CDR3 nucleotides are TGTGCCAGCAGCTTAACGGCCGGGACTAGCGCGCAGTATTTT. Protein sequence: CASSLTAGTSAQYF.

The V and J genes are TRBV12-5 and TRBJ2-7; the match to TRBD2 covers 16 bases. Germline assignment: CDR1 LGHNT and CDR2 FRNRAP. Losses at the gene ends were 7 bases for V and 7 bases for J; bases not matched to a gene: 4. This CDR3 spans 14 amino acids. The CDR3 is CASAQGLAGGEQYF. The CDR3 DNA follows: TGTGCTAGTGCCCAGGGACTAGCGGGAGGGGAGCAGTACTTC.